This TCR beta chain was obtained from a study of beta chain features in type 1 diabetes. This clone was recorded at least ten times. Its antigen is unknown. Investigators reverse transcribed all isolated RNA, so they sequenced expressed TCRB transcripts. Profiled with immunoSEQ multiplex PCR; TCRdb holds only in-frame clones, not every one. This table holds a few hundred thousand clones, over 9% found once. The V and J ends lost 5 bases and 9 bases, in that order; junction bases with no gene match: 7. Germline lookup yields CDR1 SGHAT and CDR2 FQNNGV. The CDR3 spans 13 residues. Study-level findings and limits: Type 1 diabetes patients had moderately but significantly shorter TCRB CDR3s in all four CD4+ subsets.

The receptor was isolated from a young man with type 1 diabetes. Sequences were obtained from central memory CD4+ T cells from blood. The V gene is TRBV11-2, the J gene TRBJ2-4; 7 nucleotides align to TRBD1. The CDR3 loop reads CASSQIRDSIQYF. Written as DNA, the CDR3 is TGTGCCAGCAGCCAAATCCGGGACAGCATTCAGTACTTC.